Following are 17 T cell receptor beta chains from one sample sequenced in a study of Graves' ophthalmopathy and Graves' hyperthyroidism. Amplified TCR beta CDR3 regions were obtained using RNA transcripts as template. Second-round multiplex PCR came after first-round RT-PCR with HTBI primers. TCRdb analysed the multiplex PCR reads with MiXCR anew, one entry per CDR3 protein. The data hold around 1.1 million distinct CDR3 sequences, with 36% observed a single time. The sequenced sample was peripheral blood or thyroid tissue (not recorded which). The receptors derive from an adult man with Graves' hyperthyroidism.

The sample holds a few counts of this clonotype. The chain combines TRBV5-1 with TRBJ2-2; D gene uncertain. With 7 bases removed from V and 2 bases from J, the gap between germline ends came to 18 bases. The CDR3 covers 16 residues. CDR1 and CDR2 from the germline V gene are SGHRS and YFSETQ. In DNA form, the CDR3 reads TGCGCCAGCGGGGTGAGCCGACACTTCAACACCGGGGAGCTGTTTTTT. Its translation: CASGVSRHFNTGELFF. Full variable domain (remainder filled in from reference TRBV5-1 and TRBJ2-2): KAGVTQTPRYLIKTRGQQVTLSCSPISGHRSVSWYQQTPGQGLQFLFEYFSETQRNKGNFPGRFSGRQFSNSRSEMNVSTLELGDSALYLCASGVSRHFNTGELFFGEGSRLTVL.

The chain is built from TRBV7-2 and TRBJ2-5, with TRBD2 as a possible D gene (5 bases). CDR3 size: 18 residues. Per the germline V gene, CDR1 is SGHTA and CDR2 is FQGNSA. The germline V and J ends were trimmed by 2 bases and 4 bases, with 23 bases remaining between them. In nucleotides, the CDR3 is TGTGCCAGCAGCTTAAGTCTCGATGGTATGGGAGACGGAGAGACCCAGTACTTC. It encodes CASSLSLDGMGDGETQYF.

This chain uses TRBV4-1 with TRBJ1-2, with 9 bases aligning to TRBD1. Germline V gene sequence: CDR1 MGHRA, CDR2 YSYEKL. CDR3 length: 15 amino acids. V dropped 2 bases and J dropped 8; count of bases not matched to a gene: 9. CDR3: CASSQLDRGNDGYTF. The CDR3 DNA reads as TGCGCCAGCAGCCAACTGGACAGGGGAAACGACGGCTACACCTTC.

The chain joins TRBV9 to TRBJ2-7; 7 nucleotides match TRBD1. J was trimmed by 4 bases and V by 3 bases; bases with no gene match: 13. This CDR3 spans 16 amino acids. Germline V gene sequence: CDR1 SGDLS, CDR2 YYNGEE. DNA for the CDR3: TGTGCCAGCAGCGCTGGTCGTCGGGACAGTAGGTACGAGCAGTACTTC. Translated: CASSAGRRDSRYEQYF.

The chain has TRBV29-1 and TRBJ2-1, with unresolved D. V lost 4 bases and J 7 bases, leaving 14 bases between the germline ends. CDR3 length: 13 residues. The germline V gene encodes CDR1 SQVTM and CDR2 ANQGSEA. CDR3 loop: CSVAAGLGNEQFF. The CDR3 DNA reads TGCAGCGTTGCTGCTGGATTGGGTAATGAGCAGTTCTTC.

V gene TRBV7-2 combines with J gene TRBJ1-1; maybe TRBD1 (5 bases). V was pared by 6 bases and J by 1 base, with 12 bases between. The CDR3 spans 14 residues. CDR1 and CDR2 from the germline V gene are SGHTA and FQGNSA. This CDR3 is CASRKGSANTEAFF. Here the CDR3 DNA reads TGTGCCAGCAGAAAGGGGTCCGCGAACACTGAAGCTTTCTTT.

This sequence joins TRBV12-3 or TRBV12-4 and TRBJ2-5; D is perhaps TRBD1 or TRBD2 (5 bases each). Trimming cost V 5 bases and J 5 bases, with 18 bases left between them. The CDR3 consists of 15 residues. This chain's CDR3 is CASSKLGPTQETQYF. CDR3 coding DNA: TGTGCCAGCAGTAAACTGGGACCAACCCAGGAGACCCAGTACTTC.

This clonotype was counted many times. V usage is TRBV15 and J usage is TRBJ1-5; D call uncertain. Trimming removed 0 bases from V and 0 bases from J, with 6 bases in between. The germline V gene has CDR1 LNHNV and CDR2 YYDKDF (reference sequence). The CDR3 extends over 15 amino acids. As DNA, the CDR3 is TGTGCCACCAGCAGAGATAGGTATAGCAATCAGCCCCAGCATTTT. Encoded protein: CATSRDRYSNQPQHF.

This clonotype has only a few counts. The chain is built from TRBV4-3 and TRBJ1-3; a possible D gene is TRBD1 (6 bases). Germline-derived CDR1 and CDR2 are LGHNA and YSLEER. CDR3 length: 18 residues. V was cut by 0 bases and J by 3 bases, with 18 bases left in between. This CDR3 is CASSQDPPGHGSGNTIYF. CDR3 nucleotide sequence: TGCGCCAGCAGCCAAGATCCGCCGGGACACGGAAGTGGAAACACCATATATTTT.

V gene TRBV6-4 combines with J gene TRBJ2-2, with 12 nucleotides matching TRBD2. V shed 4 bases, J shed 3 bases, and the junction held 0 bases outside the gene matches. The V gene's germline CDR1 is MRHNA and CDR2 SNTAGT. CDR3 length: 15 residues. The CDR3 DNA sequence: TGTGCCAGCAGTGGGACTAGCGGGGACACCGGGGAGCTGTTTTTT. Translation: CASSGTSGDTGELFF.

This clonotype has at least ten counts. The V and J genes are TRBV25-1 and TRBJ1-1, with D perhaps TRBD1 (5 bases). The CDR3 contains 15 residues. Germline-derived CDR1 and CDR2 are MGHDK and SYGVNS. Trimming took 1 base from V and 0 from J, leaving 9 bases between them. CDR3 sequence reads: CASSEFAGLNTEAFF. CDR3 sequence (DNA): TGTGCCAGCAGTGAATTTGCAGGGCTGAACACTGAAGCTTTCTTT.

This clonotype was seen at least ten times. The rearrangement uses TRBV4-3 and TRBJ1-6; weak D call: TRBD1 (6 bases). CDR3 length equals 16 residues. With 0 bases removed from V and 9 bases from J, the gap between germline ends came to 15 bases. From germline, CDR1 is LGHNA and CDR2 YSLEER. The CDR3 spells CASSQDSGGGTSPLHF. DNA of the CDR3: TGCGCCAGCAGCCAAGACTCGGGAGGGGGGACTTCACCCCTCCACTTT.

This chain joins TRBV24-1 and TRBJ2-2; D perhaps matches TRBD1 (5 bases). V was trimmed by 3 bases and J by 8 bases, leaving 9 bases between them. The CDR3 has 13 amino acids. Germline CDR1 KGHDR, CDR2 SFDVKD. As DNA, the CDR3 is TGTGCCACCAGTGATACTTCAGGGGGGGAGCTGTTTTTT. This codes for CATSDTSGGELFF.

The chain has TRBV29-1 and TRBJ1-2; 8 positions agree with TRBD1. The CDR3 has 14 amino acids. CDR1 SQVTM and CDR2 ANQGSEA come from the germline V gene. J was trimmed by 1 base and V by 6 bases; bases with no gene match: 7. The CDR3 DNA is TGCAGCGTGCGACAGGGGCGGGATAACTATGGCTACACCTTC. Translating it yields CSVRQGRDNYGYTF.

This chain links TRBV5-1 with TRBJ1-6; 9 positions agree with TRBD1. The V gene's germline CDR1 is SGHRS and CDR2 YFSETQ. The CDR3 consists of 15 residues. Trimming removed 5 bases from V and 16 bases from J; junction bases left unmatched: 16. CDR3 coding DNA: TGCGCCAGCAGAGCAACCGGGACAGGGCTGGGGCGGCTCCACTTT. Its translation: CASRATGTGLGRLHF. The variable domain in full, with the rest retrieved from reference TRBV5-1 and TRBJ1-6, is KAGVTQTPRYLIKTRGQQVTLSCSPISGHRSVSWYQQTPGQGLQFLFEYFSETQRNKGNFPGRFSGRQFSNSRSEMNVSTLELGDSALYLCASRATGTGLGRLHFGNGTRLTVT.

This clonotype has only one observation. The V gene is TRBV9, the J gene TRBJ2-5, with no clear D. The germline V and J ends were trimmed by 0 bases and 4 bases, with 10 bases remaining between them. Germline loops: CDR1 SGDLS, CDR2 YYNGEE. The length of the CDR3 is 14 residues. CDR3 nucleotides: TGTGCCAGCAGCGTAGGCCCAGCGCGAGAGACCCAGTACTTC. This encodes CASSVGPARETQYF.

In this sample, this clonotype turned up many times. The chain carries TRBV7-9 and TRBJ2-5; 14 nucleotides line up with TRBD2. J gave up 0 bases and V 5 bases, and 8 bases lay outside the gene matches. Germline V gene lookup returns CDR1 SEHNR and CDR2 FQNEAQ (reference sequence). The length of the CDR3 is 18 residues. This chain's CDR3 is CASSRGLAGGEYQETQYF. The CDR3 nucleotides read TGTGCCAGCAGCCGAGGACTAGCGGGGGGCGAGTACCAAGAGACCCAGTACTTC.